These T cell receptor beta chains were read from a single sample in a study of vaccination effects on CD4 cells after COVID-19. Their specific antigens are unknown. Assay: immunoSEQ multiplex PCR; the TCRdb copy retains only in-frame clones and omits some. This sample has about 27,000 clones, with 75% to 80% found just once. The sample was CD4+ T cells from PBMCs cultured with HCoV-NL63 spike peptides, taken before COVID-19 vaccination. These receptors all come from a human donor who had a prior SARS-CoV-2 infection. Each CDR3 is given with its conserved first and last residue. D genes are given only for firm matches. Some rows have no size entry. The others give once, few or many, or a class for an expanded clone.

j_gene	v_gene	abundance	d_gene	CDR3nt	CDR3aa
TRBJ2-7	TRBV6-5	-	-	TGTGCCAGCAGCCCGACAGGAGCAAGTGGCTACGAGCAGTACTTC	CASSPTGASGYEQYF
TRBJ1-4	TRBV18	-	-	TGTGCCAGCTCACCACCAGGGACGCCAGCAACTAATGAAAAACTGTTTTTT	CASSPPGTPATNEKLFF
TRBJ1-1	TRBV9	-	-	TGTGCCAGCAGCCTGGATGGTAGGGGGACTGAAGCTTTCTTT	CASSLDGRGTEAFF
TRBJ2-1	TRBV24-1	-	TRBD2	TGTGCCACCAGTGATGGACTAGCGGATGGTTACGATGAGCAGTTCTTC	CATSDGLADGYDEQFF
TRBJ2-7	TRBV4-1	few	-	TGCGCCAGCAGCCAAGATTGGCAGGAGGGGAGAGAGCAGTACTTC	CASSQDWQEGREQYF
TRBJ1-5	TRBV5-6	-	-	TGTGCCAGCAGCTTATGGGGGGGGCCCCAGCATTTT	CASSLWGGPQHF
TRBJ2-1	TRBV5-1	-	TRBD2	TGCGCCAGCAGCCCAGGTGCGGGAGACTCCTACAATGAGCAGTTCTTC	CASSPGAGDSYNEQFF
TRBJ2-7	TRBV5-6	-	TRBD1	TGTGCCAGCAGTTTAGGCCGGGACAGGGTCGCCGAGCAGTACTTC	CASSLGRDRVAEQYF
TRBJ2-1	TRBV4-2	once	-	TGTGCCAGCAGCCAAGGGGGCCGGCGCGAGCAGTTCTTC	CASSQGGRREQFF
TRBJ1-1	TRBV5-4	-	TRBD1	TGTGCCAGCAGCTTGGCCTCACAGGGGACGAACACTGAAGCTTTCTTT	CASSLASQGTNTEAFF
TRBJ1-6	TRBV4-2	-	-	TGTGCCAGCAGCCCATCTCAGGGGTCACCCCTCCACTTT	CASSPSQGSPLHF
TRBJ1-6	TRBV5-1	-	-	TGCGCCAGCAGCTTGGCCCACATGAGCTCACCCCTCCACTTT	CASSLAHMSSPLHF
TRBJ2-1	TRBV4-1	-	-	TGCGCCAGCAGCCAAGGATTATTCGGCAGGGAAATCAATGAGCAGTTCTTC	CASSQGLFGREINEQFF
TRBJ1-4	TRBV11-2	-	-	TGTGCCAGCAGCTTAGCTCTTGTCGGAGGAGGTGAAAAACTGTTTTTT	CASSLALVGGGEKLFF
TRBJ2-7	TRBV4-1	-	-	TGCGCCAGCAGCCAAGGTGGAGGGGGAGGATACGAGCAGTACTTC	CASSQGGGGGYEQYF
TRBJ2-5	TRBV9	large	TRBD1	TGTGCCAGCAGCGTATCTGGACAGGCCTCTGGGGCCCAGTACTTC	CASSVSGQASGAQYF
TRBJ2-5	TRBV19	-	TRBD2	TGTGCCAGTAGTATAGTGACCGGGACTAAACAAGAGACCCAGTACTTC	CASSIVTGTKQETQYF
TRBJ2-7	TRBV25-1	once	-	TGTGCCAGCGCGACGGAGTACTACGAGCAGTACTTC	CASATEYYEQYF
TRBJ2-1	TRBV7-2	-	TRBD2	TGTGCCAGCAGCCCAACTAGCGGGAGGAACTATGAGCAGTTCTTC	CASSPTSGRNYEQFF
TRBJ2-2	TRBV30	-	TRBD1	TGTGCCTGGAATCCAGGGACAGGGGTCACCGGGGAGCTGTTTTTT	CAWNPGTGVTGELFF
TRBJ1-2	TRBV18	-	TRBD1	TGTGCCAGCTCACCAACGACAGGGAACGGCTATGGCTACACCTTC	CASSPTTGNGYGYTF
TRBJ2-5	TRBV18	-	-	TGTGCCAGCTCACCACCTACGGGGGCAAATTCGGAGACCCAGTACTTC	CASSPPTGANSETQYF
TRBJ2-7	TRBV6-5	-	-	TGTGCCAGCGAGCAGCACTACGAGCAGTACTTC	CASEQHYEQYF
TRBJ2-5	TRBV10-3	once	-	TGTGCCATCAGTAGCGCGGTCGGCGAGGAGACCCAGTACTTC	CAISSAVGEETQYF
TRBJ2-1	TRBV12-3/TRBV12-4	-	-	TGTGCCAGCAGTAAGGACAGAGGATATGAGCAGTTCTTC	CASSKDRGYEQFF
TRBJ1-3	TRBV6-1	-	-	TGTGCCAGCAGTGAAGGGGGCGGGTTCGTGGACTCTGGAAACACCATATATTTT	CASSEGGGFVDSGNTIYF
TRBJ1-6	TRBV6-4	-	-	TGTGCCAGCAGTGAAACAGGGACTTCACCCCTCCACTTT	CASSETGTSPLHF
TRBJ1-2	TRBV7-9	-	TRBD1	TGTGCCAGCAGCTTAAATCAGGGGGCGCATGGCTACACCTTC	CASSLNQGAHGYTF